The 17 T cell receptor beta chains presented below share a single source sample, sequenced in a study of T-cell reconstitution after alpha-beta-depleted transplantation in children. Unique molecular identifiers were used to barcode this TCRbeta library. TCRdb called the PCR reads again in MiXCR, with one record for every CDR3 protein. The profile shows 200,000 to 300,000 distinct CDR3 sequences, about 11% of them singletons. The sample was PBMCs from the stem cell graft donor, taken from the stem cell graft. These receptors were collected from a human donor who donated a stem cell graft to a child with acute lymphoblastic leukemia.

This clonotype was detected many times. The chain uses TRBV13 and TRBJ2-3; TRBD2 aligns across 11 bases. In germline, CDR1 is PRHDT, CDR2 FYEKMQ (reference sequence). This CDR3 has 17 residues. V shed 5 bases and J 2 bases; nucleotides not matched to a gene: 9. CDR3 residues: CASSQGGLAGYTDTQYF. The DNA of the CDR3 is TGTGCCAGCAGCCAGGGCGGACTAGCGGGTTACACAGATACGCAGTATTTT.

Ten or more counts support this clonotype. For the CDR3, the DNA is TGTGCCACCAGTGGCGGACTAGCGGGGGACCTCTACAATGAGCAGTTCTTC. Translation gives CATSGGLAGDLYNEQFF. This chain links TRBV24-1 with TRBJ2-1, with 13 bases aligning to TRBD2. The V gene end was trimmed by 5 bases and the J gene end by 3 bases; junction bases not matched to a gene: 6. CDR1 KGHDR and CDR2 SFDVKD come from the germline V gene. The CDR3 length is 17 residues.

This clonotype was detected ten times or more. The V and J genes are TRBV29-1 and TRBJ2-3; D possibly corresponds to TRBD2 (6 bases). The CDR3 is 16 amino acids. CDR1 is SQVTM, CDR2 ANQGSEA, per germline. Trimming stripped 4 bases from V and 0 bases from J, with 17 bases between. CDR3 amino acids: CSVVGGLASSTDTQYF. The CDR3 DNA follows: TGCAGCGTTGTAGGCGGGCTAGCGTCTAGCACAGATACGCAGTATTTT.

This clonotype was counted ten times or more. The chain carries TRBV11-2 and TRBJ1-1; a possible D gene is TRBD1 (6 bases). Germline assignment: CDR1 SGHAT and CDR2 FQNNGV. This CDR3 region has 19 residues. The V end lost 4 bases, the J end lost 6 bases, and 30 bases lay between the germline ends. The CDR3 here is CASSSEPHRAGPRGAEAFF. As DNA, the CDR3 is TGTGCCAGCAGCTCCGAACCTCACAGGGCCGGGCCTCGAGGCGCTGAAGCTTTCTTT.

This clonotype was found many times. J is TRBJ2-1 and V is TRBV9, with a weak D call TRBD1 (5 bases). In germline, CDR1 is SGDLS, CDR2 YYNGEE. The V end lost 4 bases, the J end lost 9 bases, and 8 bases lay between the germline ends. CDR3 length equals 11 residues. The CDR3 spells CASSQGAEQFF. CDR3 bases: TGTGCCAGCAGCCAGGGTGCTGAGCAGTTCTTC.

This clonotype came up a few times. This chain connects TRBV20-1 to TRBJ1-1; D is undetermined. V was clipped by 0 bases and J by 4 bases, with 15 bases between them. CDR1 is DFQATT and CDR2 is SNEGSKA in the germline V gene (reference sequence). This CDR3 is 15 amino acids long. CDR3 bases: TGCAGTGCTAGAGATCTTAGCAAAGGGAGCACTGAAGCTTTCTTT. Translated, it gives CSARDLSKGSTEAFF.

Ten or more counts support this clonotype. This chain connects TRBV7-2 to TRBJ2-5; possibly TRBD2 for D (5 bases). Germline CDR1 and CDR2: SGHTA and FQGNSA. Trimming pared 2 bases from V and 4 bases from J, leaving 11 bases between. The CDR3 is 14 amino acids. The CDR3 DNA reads TGTGCCAGCAGCTTAACCCGGAGGACAGAGACCCAGTACTTC. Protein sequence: CASSLTRRTETQYF. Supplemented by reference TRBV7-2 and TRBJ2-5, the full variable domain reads GAGVSQSPSNKVTEKGKDVELRCDPISGHTALYWYRQSLGQGLEFLIYFQGNSAPDKSGLPSDRFSAERTGGSVSTLTIQRTQQEDSAVYLCASSLTRRTETQYFGPGTRLLVL.

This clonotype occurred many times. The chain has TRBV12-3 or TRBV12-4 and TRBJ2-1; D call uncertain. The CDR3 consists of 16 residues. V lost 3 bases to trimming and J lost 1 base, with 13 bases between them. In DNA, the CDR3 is TGTGCCAGCAGTTTCAGGTCCTTCTTATCCTACAATGAGCAGTTCTTC. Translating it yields CASSFRSFLSYNEQFF.

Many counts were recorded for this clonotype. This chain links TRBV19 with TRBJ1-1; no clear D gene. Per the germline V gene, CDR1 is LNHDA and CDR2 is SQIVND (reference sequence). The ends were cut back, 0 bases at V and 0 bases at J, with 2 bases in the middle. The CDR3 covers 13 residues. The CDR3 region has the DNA TGTGCCAGTAGTATAGATCTGAACACTGAAGCTTTCTTT. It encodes CASSIDLNTEAFF.

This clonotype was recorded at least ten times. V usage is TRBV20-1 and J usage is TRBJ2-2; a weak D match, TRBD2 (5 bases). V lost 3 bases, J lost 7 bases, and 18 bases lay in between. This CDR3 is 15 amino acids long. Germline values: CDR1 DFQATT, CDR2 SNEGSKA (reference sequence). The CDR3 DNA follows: TGCAGTGCTAGGGCCCGGGGTCCATTGATCGGGGAGCTGTTTTTT. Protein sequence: CSARARGPLIGELFF.

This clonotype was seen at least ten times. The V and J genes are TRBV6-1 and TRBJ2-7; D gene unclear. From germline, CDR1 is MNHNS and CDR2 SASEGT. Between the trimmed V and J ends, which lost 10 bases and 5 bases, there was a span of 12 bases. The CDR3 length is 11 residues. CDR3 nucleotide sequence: TGTGCCACGAGGTTGCAGGACGAGCAGTACTTC. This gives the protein CATRLQDEQYF.

The CDR3 spells CASSFDRGAENEQFF. The CDR3 nucleotides are TGTGCCAGCAGCTTCGACAGGGGGGCGGAAAATGAGCAGTTCTTC. The rearrangement uses TRBV7-2 and TRBJ2-1; the match to TRBD1 covers 9 bases. Trimming at V came to 3 bases and at J to 7 bases, leaving 7 bases not matched to a gene. CDR1 SGHTA and CDR2 FQGNSA come from the germline V gene. The CDR3 sequence is 15 residues long. Looking up the rest from reference TRBV7-2 and TRBJ2-1 gives the full variable domain: GAGVSQSPSNKVTEKGKDVELRCDPISGHTALYWYRQSLGQGLEFLIYFQGNSAPDKSGLPSDRFSAERTGGSVSTLTIQRTQQEDSAVYLCASSFDRGAENEQFFGPGTRLTVL.

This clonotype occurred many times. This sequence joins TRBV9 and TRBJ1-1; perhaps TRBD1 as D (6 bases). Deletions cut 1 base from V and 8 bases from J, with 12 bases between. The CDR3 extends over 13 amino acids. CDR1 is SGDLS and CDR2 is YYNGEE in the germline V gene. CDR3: CASSVMGAGEAFF. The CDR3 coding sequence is TGTGCCAGCAGCGTAATGGGGGCTGGGGAAGCTTTCTTT. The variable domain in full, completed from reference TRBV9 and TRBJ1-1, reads DSGVTQTPKHLITATGQRVTLRCSPRSGDLSVYWYQQSLDQGLQFLIQYYNGEERAKGNILERFSAQQFPDLHSELNLSSLELGDSALYFCASSVMGAGEAFFGQGTRLTVV.

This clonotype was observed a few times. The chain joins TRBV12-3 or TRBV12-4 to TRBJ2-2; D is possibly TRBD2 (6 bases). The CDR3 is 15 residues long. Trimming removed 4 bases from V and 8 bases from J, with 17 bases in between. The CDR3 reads CASSYRRGGPGELFF. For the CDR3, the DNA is TGTGCCAGCAGTTATCGGAGGGGCGGCCCTGGGGAGCTGTTTTTT.

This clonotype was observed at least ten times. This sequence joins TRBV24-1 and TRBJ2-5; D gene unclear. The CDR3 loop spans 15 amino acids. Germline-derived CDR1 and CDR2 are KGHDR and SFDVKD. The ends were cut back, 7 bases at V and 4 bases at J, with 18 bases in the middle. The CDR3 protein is CATSRRTLVGETQYF. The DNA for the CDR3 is TGTGCCACCAGCCGTAGAACGTTAGTCGGAGAGACCCAGTACTTC.

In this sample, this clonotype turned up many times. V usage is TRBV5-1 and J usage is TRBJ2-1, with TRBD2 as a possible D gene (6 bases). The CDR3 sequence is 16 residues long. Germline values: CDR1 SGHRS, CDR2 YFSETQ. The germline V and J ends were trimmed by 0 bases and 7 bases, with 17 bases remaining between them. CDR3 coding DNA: TGCGCCAGCAGCTTGGTATCCGGGAGCGTCTTAAATGAGCAGTTCTTC. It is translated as CASSLVSGSVLNEQFF.

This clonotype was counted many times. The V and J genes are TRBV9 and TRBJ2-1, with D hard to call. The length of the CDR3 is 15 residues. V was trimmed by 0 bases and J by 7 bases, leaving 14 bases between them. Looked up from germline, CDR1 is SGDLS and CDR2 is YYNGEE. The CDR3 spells CASSVETNLWNEQFF. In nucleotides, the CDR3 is TGTGCCAGCAGCGTAGAAACAAACCTTTGGAATGAGCAGTTCTTC.